The sample holds one count of the clone carrying this TCR beta chain. Its antigen is currently unknown. The sample originates from a study of CD4 T cells in relation to SARS-CoV-2 and coronaviruses. Naive and memory CD4+ T cells were cultured with CEF, then survey-sequenced. Sequenced by immunoSEQ multiplex PCR; TCRdb stores in-frame clones only, minus some. The sample lists just over 35,000 clones; roughly four fifths were seen once. The origin of this receptor is an adult with COVID-19. Material for sequencing was naive CD4+ T cells from PBMCs, cultured in vitro. As for subset: naive CD4+ T cells isolated by negative enrichment.

The CDR3 region is CASSLRDPNTIYF. The CDR3 DNA reads TGTGCCAGCAGTTTAAGGGATCCTAACACCATATATTTT. This rearrangement joins TRBV28 to TRBJ1-3; no clear D. V lost 2 bases and J lost 7, with 9 bases in between. CDR1 is MDHEN, CDR2 SYDVKM, per germline. CDR3 length: 13 amino acids.